A selection of T cell receptor beta chains follows, all from one sample in a study of blood T cell repertoires in COVID-19. The assay was immunoSEQ multiplex PCR, and TCRdb's table has in-frame clones only and misses some. Found here are 250,000 to 300,000 clones, roughly 84% of them singletons; the top ten hold roughly 6.7%. The source material was PBMCs or T cells enriched from blood (not recorded which). Receptor source: a woman aged 50 to 60 who had been exposed to COVID-19. Both conserved end residues are part of each CDR3. The order of the fields is clone size, D gene, V gene, J gene, CDR3 protein. The D gene is left open where the match is weak. Rows may omit the clone size; those that give it use once, few, many or a size class.

once	TRBD1	TRBV2	TRBJ2-7	CASGDRVNYEQYF
.	.	TRBV25-1	TRBJ2-2	CASSDAGDELFF
.	.	TRBV2	TRBJ1-5	CASTPMVYSNQPQHF
.	.	TRBV5-6	TRBJ2-3	CASSLPGLSSTDTQYF
.	TRBD1	TRBV6-5	TRBJ2-6	CASSSRTGSTNVLTF
.	.	TRBV19	TRBJ2-1	CASSISDGNNEQFF
.	TRBD1	TRBV11-1	TRBJ1-1	CASSSRDSVTEAFF
.	.	TRBV4-3	TRBJ2-1	CASSQVGGASEQFF
.	.	TRBV28	TRBJ2-5	CASSTDRTQYF
.	.	TRBV29-1	TRBJ1-1	CSVVKRENTEAFF
.	TRBD2	TRBV4-3	TRBJ2-3	CASSQEVGTSGVTDTQYF
.	.	TRBV7-9	TRBJ1-2	CASSLSSNYGYTF
.	.	TRBV28	TRBJ1-6	CASSPPGGSYNSPLHF
.	.	TRBV7-2	TRBJ2-1	CASSLAGQLVSGGHNEQFF
.	TRBD1	TRBV20-1	TRBJ1-2	CSASGVRAGGSRSSNGYTF
.	TRBD1	TRBV18	TRBJ2-1	CASSPGTGALGEQFF
.	.	TRBV11-2	TRBJ2-5	CASSLGGSRGTQYF
.	.	TRBV6-5	TRBJ2-6	CASSGTPGANVLTF
.	TRBD1	TRBV5-1	TRBJ1-4	CASSRGSGQSNEKLFF
.	TRBD1	TRBV13	TRBJ1-2	CASSLDRGDGYTF
.	TRBD2	TRBV18	TRBJ2-1	CASSLDSGNSYNEQFF
.	TRBD1	TRBV30	TRBJ1-1	CAWSRSGQGLSGSTEAFF